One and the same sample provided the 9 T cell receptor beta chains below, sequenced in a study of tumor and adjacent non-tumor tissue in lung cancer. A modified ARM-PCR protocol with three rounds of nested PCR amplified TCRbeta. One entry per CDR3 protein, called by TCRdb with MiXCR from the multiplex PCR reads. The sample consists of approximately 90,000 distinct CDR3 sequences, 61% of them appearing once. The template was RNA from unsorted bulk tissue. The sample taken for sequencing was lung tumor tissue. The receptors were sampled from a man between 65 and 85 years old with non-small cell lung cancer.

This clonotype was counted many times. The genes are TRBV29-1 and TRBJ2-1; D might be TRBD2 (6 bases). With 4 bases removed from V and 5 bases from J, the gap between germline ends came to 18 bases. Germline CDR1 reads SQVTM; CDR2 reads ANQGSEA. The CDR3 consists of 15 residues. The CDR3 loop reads CSVGISGLANNEQFF. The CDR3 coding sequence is TGCAGCGTTGGCATTTCGGGCCTAGCGAACAATGAGCAGTTCTTC.

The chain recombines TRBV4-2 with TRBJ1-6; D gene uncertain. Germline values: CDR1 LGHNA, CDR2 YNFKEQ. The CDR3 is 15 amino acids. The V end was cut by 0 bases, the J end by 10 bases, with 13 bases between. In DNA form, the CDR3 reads TGTGCCAGCAGCCAAGAATCTTGTAGTAACTCACCCCTCCACTTT. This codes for CASSQESCSNSPLHF.

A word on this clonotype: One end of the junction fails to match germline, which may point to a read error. The CDR3 loop is CASSLCPVGQVNEKLFF. The DNA of the CDR3 is TGTGCCAGCAGCCTATGCCCCGTGGGACAGGTCAATGAAAAACTGTTTTTT. The V and J genes are TRBV5-1 and TRBJ1-4; TRBD1 matches 8 bases. Germline CDR1 reads SGHRS; CDR2 reads YFSETQ. The CDR3 is made up of 17 amino acids. The complete variable domain, with remaining parts taken from reference TRBV5-1 and TRBJ1-4, reads KAGVTQTPRYLIKTRGQQVTLSCSPISGHRSVSWYQQTPGQGLQFLFEYFSETQRNKGNFPGRFSGRQFSNSRSEMNVSTLELGDSALYLCASSLCPVGQVNEKLFFGSGTQLSVL.

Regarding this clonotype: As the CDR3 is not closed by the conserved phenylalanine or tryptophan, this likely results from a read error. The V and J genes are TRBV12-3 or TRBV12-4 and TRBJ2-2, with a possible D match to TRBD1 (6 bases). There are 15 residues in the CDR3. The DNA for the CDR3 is TGTGCCAGCAATTTAGGGGGACCAAACACCGGGGAGCTGTTTTCT. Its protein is CASNLGGPNTGELFS.

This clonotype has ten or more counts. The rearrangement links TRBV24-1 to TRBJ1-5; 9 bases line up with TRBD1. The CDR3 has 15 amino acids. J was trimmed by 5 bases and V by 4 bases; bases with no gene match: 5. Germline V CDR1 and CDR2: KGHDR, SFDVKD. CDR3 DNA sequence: TGTGCCACCAGTGAAGCCGGGACAGGGTATCAGCCCCAGCATTTT. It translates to CATSEAGTGYQPQHF.

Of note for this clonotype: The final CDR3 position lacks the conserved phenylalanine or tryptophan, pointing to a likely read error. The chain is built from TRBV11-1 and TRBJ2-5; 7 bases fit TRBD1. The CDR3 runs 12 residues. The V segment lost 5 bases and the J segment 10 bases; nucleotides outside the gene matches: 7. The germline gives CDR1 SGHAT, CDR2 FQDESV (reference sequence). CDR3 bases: TGTGCCAGCAGCGGAGTCGGACAGGACCAGTACTGC. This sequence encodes CASSGVGQDQYC.

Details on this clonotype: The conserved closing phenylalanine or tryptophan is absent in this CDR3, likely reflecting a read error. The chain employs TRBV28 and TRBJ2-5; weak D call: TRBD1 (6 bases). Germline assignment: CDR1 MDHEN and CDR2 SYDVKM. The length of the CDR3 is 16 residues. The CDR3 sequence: CTSRLKGRGLRETQYL. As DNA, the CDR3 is TGTACCAGCAGGCTGAAGGGCAGGGGCCTCCGGGAGACCCAGTACTTA.

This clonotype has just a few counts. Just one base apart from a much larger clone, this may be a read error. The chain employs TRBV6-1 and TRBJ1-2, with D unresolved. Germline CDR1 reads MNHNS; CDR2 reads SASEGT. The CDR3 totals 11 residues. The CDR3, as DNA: TGTGCCAGCGGTGAAAACGGTGGCTACACCTTC. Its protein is CASGENGGYTF.

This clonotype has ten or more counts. The DNA of the CDR3 is TGTGCCAGCAGCCTCCTAGCGGGAGCCTACGAGCAGTACTTC. Encoded protein: CASSLLAGAYEQYF. The V gene is TRBV4-2, the J gene TRBJ2-7, with TRBD2 identical over 10 bases. Germline CDR1 reads LGHNA; CDR2 reads YNFKEQ. Trimming cost V 4 bases and J 2 bases; bases outside gene matches: 2. The CDR3 extends over 14 amino acids.